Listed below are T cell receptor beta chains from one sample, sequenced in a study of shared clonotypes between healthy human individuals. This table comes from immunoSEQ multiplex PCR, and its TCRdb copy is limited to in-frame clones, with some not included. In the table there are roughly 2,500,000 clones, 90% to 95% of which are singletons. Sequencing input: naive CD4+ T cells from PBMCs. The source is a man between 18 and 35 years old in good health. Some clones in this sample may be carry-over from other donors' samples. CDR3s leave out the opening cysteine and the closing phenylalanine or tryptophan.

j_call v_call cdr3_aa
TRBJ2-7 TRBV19 ASSLRGPHEQY
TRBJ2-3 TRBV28 ASTRQGRTDTQY
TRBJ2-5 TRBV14 ASSQTQETQY
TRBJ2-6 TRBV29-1 SAYTPGANVLT
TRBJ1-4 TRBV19 ASSAGTTNEKLF
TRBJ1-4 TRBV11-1 ASSPRASGEKLF
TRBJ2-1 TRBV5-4 ASRSWGPWGEQF
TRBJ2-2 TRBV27 ASLGMRGLGELF
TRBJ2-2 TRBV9 ASSYDRNTGELF
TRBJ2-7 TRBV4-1 ASSQYSGTNSYEQY
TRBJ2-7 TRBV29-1 SVAPIGYEQY
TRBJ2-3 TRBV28 ASGSLRLAEAGDTQY
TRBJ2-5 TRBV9 ASSVRTGGVETQY
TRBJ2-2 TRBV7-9 AKGHPNTGELF
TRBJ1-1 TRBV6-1 ASSEGLGNTEAF
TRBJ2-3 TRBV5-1 ASSRSSGTSPSTDTQY
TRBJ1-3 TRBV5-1 ASSLSAGADGNTIY
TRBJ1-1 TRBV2 ASSVGPNTEAF
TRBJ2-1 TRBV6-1 ASSDLAPGSYNEQF
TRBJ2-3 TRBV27 ASRKSPGQGSTDTQY
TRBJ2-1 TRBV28 ASSPFNPGDTGDNEQF
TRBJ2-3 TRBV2 ASRGPQGGTQY
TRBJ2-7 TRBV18 ASSPRAGESEQY
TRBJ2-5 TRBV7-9 ASSLTEGYQETQY
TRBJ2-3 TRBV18 ASSSSGWGSTDTQY
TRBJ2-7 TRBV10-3 AISAGLAGAYEQY
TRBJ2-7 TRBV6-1 ASSVGGTYEQY
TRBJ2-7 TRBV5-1 ASSRGEPPYEQY
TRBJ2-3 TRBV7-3 ASSLSGPTDTQY
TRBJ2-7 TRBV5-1 ASSLGTGAYEQY
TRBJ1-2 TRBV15 ATSRGWTAPSGYT
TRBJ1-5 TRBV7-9 ASSSSGHQPQH
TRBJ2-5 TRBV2 ASSRDRGQETQY
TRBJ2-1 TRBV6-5 ASSRGLNNEQF
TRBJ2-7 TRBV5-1 ASSPNTGARYEQY
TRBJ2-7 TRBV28 ASSTNPLGGQY
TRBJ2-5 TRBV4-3 ASSQDLNPIGTQY
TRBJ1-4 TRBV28 ASSLTGTGGPGEKLF
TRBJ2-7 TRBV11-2 ASRSIRGQYEQY
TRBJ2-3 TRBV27 ASRVVDTQY